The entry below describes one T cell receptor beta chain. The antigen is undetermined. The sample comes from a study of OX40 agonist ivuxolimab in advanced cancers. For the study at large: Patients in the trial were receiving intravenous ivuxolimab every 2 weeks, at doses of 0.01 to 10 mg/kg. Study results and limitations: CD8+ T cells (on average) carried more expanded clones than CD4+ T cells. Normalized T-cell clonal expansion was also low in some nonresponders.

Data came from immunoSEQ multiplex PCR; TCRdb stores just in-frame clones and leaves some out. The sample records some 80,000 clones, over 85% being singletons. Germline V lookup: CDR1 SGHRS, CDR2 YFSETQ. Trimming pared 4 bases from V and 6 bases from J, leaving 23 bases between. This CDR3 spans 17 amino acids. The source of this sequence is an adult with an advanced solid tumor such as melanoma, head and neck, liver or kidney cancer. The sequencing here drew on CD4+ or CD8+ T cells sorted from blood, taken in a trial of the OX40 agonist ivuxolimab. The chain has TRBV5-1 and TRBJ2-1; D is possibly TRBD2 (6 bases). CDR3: CASSPAGAGGGANEQFF. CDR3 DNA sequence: TGCGCCAGCAGCCCGGCCGGGGCCGGAGGAGGGGCCAATGAGCAGTTCTTC.